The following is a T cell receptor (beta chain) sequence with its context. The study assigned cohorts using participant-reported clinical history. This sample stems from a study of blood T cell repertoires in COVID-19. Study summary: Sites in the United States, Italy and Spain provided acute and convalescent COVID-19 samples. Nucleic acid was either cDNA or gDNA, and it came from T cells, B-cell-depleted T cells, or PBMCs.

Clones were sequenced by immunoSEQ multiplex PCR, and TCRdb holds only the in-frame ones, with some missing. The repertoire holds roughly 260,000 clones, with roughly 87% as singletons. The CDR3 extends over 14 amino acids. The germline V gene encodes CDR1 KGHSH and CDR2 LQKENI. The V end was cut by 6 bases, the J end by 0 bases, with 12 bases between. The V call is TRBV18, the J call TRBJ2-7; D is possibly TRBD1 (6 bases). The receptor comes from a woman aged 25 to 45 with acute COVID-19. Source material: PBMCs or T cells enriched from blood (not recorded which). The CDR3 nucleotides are TGTGCCAGCTCCCGACGGGACAACTCCTACGAGCAGTACTTC. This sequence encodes CASSRRDNSYEQYF.